This T cell receptor (beta chain) stems from a study of blood T cells in healthy people across ages. Study details: Template-switching capture recovered about one barcoded beta molecule per two T cells. Overall study findings and caveats: With donor CMV status unknown, expanded clonotype changes were possibly confounded.

The CDR3 extends over 18 amino acids. Per the germline V gene, CDR1 is SGHRS and CDR2 is YFSETQ. V gave up 4 bases and J gave up 5 bases; unmatched junction bases: 12. This clonotype was observed a single time. Its antigen is not identified. They isolated at least 6 million PBMCs from each sample. There were at least 6 micrograms of total RNA extracted from every sample. With a J-beta primer mix and a sample-barcoded 5' primer, a second PCR ran about 7 to 12 cycles. MiXCR was run by TCRdb on the 5' RACE reads, yielding one entry per CDR3 protein. The table records 600,000 or so distinct CDR3 sequences, roughly 30% of them present only once.

This receptor was obtained from a woman older than 75 in good health. Sequenced input: blood. The chain recombines TRBV5-1 with TRBJ2-2; 12 bases agree with TRBD2. Here the CDR3 reads CASSQEASGGAKTGELFF. The CDR3 region has the DNA TGCGCCAGCAGCCAAGAAGCTAGCGGGGGGGCAAAGACCGGGGAGCTGTTTTTT.